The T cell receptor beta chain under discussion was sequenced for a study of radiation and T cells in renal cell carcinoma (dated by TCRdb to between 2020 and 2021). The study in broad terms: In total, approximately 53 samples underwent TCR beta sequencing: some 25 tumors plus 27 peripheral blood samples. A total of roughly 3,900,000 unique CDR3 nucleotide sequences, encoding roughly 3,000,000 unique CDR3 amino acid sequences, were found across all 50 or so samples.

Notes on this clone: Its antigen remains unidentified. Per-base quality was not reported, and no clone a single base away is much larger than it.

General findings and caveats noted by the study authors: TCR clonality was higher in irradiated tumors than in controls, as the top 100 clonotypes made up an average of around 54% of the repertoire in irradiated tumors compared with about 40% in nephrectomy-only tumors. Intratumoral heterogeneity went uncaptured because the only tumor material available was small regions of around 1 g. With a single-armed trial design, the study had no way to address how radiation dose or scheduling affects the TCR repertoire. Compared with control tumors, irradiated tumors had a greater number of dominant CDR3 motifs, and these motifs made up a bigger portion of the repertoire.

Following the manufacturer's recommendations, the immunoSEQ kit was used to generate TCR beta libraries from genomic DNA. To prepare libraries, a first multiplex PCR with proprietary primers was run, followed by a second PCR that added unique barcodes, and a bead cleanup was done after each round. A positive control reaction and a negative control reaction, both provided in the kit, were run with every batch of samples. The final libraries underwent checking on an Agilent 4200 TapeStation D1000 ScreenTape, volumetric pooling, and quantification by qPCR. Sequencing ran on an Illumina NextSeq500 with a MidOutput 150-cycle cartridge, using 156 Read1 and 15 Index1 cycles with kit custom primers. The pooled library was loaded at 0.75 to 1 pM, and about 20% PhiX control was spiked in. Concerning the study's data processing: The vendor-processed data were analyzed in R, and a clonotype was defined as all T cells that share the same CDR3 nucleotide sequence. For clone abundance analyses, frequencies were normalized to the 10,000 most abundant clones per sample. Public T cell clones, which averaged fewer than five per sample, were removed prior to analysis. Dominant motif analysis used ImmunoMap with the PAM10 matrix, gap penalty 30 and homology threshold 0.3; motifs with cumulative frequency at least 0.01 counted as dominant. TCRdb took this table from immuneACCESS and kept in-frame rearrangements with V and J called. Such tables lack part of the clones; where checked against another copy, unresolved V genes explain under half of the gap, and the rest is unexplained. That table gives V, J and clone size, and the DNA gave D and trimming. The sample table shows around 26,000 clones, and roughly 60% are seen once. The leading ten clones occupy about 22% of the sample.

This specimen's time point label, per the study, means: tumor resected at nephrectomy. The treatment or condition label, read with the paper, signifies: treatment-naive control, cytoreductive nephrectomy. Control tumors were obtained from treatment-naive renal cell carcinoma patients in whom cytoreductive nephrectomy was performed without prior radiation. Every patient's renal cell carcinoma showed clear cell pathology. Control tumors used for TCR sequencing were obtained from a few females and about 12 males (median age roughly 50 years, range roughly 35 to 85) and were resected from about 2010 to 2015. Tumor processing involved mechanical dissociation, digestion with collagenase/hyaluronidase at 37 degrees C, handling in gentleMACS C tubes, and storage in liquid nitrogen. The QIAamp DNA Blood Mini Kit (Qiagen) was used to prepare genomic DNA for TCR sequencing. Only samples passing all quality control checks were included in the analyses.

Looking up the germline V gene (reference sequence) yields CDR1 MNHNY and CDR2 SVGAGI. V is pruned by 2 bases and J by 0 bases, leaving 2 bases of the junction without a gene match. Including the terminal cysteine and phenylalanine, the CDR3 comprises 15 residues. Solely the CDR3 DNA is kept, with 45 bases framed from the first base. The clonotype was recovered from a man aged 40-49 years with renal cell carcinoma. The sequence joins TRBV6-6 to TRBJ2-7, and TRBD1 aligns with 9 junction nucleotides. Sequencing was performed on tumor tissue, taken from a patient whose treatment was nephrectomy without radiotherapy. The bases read TGTGCCAGCAGTTACGACAGGGGGGACTCCTACGAGCAGTACTTC. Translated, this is CASSYDRGDSYEQYF.